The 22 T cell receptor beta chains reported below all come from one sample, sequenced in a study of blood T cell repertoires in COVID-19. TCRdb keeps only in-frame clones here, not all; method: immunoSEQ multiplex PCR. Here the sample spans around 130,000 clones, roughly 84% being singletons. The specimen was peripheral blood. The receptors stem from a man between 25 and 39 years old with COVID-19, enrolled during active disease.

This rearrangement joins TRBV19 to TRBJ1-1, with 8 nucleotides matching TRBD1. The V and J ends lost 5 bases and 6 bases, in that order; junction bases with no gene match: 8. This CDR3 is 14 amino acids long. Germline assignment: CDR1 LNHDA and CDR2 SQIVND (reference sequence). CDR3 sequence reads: CASSGRGQTSEAFF. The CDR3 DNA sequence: TGTGCCAGTAGTGGCAGGGGGCAAACCTCTGAAGCTTTCTTT.

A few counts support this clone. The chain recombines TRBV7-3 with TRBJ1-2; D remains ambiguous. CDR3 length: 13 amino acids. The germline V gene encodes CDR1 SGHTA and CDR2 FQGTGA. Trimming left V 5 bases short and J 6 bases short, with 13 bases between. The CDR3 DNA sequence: TGTGCCAGCAGCCCAGGTCCTATTAATGGCTACACCTTC. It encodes CASSPGPINGYTF.

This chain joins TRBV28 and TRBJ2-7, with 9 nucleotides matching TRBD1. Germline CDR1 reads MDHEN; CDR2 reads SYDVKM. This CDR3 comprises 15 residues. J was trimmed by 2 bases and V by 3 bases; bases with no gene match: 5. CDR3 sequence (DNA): TGTGCCAGCAGTTTTGGGACAGGGCGCGCCTACGAGCAGTACTTC. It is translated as CASSFGTGRAYEQYF.

DNA of the CDR3: TGCAGCGGAACGACTAGCGGGACTGTTTACGAGCAGTACTTC. It yields the protein CSGTTSGTVYEQYF. This chain links TRBV29-1 with TRBJ2-7, with 11 bases lining up with TRBD2. The CDR3 runs 14 residues. J was trimmed by 4 bases and V by 7 bases; bases with no gene match: 9. The germline V gene encodes CDR1 SQVTM and CDR2 ANQGSEA.

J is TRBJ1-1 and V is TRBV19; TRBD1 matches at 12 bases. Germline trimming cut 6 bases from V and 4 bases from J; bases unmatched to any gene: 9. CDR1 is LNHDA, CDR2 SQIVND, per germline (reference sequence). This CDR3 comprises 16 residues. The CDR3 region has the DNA TGTGCCAGTAGGAGGGACAGGGGGCGCGGGGGCACTGAAGCTTTCTTT. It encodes CASRRDRGRGGTEAFF. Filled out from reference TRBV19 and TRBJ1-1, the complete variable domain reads DGGITQSPKYLFRKEGQNVTLSCEQNLNHDAMYWYRQDPGQGLRLIYYSQIVNDFQKGDIAEGYSVSREKKESFPLTVTSAQKNPTAFYLCASRRDRGRGGTEAFFGQGTRLTVV.

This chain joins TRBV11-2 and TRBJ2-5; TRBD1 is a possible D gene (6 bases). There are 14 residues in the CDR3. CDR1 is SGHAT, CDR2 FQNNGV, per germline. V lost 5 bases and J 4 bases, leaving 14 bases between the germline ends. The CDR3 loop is CASSDLIRGETQYF. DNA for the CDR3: TGTGCCAGCAGCGATTTGATCAGGGGAGAGACCCAGTACTTC.

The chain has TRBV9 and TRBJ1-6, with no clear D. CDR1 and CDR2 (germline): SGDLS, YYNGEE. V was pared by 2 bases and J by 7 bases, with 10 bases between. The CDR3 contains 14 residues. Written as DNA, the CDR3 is TGTGCCAGCAGCGTCAGAGCGTACAATTCACCCCTCCACTTT. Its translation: CASSVRAYNSPLHF. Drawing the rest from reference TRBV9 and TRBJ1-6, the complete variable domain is DSGVTQTPKHLITATGQRVTLRCSPRSGDLSVYWYQQSLDQGLQFLIQYYNGEERAKGNILERFSAQQFPDLHSELNLSSLELGDSALYFCASSVRAYNSPLHFGNGTRLTVT.

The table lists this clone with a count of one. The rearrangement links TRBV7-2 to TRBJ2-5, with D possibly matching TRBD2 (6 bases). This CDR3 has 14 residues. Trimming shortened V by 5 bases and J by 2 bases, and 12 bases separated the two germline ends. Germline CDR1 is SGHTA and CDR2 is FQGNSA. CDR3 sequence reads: CASSPGTHQETQYF. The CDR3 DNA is TGTGCCAGCAGCCCTGGGACTCATCAAGAGACCCAGTACTTC.

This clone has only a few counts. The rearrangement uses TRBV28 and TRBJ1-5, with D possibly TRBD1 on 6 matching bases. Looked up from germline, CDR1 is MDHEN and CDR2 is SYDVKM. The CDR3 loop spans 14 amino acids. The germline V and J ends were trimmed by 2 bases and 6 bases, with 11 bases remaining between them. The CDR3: CASSLVRGSQPQHF. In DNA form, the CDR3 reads TGTGCCAGCAGTTTAGTCAGGGGCTCTCAGCCCCAGCATTTT.

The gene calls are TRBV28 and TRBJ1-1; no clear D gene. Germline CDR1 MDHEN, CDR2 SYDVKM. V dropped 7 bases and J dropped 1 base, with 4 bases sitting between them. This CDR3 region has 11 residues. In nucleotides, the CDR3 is TGTGCCAGCACGGGGAACACTGAAGCTTTCTTT. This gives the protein CASTGNTEAFF. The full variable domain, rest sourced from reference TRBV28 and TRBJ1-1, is DVKVTQSSRYLVKRTGEKVFLECVQDMDHENMFWYRQDPGLGLRLIYFSYDVKMKEKGDIPEGYSVSREKKERFSLILESASTNQTSMYLCASTGNTEAFFGQGTRLTVV.

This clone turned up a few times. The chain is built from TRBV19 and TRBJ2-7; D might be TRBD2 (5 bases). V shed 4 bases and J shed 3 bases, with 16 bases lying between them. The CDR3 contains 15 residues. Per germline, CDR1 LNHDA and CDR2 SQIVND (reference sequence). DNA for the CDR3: TGTGCCAGTAGTAACCGCCCCGGGATAGGCTACGAGCAGTACTTC. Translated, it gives CASSNRPGIGYEQYF.

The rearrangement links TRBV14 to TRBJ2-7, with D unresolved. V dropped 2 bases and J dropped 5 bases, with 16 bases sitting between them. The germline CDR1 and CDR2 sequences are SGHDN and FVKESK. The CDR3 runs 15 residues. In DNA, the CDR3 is TGTGCCAGCAGCCAAACCCTAATAGATGCCCACGAGCAGTACTTC. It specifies CASSQTLIDAHEQYF.

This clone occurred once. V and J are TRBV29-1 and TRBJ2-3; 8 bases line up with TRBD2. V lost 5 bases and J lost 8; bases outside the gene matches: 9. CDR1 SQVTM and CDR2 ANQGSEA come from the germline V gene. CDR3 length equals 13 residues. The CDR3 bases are TGCAGCGTTCGATTGATAGCGGGATTTACGCAGTATTTT. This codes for CSVRLIAGFTQYF.

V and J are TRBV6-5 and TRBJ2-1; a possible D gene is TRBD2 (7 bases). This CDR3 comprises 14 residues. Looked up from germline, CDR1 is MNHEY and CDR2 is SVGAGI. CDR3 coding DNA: TGTGCAACGGGGGCGGGAGCCCGGGGTAGTGAGCAGTTCTTC. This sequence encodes CATGAGARGSEQFF.

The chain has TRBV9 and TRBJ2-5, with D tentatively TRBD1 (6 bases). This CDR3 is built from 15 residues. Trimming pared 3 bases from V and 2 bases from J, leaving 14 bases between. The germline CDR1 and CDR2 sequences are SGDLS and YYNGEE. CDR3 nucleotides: TGTGCCAGCAGCGGAACACAGGGATCTCAAGAGACCCAGTACTTC. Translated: CASSGTQGSQETQYF. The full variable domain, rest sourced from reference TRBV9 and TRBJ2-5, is DSGVTQTPKHLITATGQRVTLRCSPRSGDLSVYWYQQSLDQGLQFLIQYYNGEERAKGNILERFSAQQFPDLHSELNLSSLELGDSALYFCASSGTQGSQETQYFGPGTRLLVL.

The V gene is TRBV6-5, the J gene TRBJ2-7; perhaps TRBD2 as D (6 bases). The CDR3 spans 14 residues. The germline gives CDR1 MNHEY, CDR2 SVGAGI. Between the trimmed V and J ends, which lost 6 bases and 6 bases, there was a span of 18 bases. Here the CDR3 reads CASSYSGPYREQYF. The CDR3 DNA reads TGTGCCAGCAGCTACAGCGGGCCCTACCGCGAGCAGTACTTC.

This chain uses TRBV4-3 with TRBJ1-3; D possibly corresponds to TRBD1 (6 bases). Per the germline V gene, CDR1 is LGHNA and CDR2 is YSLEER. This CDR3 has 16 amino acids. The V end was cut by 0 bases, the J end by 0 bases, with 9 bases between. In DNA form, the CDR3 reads TGCGCCAGCAGCCAAGAAGAACAGGGCTCTGGAAACACCATATATTTT. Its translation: CASSQEEQGSGNTIYF.

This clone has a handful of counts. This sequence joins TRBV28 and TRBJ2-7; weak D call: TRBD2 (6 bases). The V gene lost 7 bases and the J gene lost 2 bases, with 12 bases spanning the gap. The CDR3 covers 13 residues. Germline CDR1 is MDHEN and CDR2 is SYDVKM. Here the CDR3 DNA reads TGTGCCAGCACCCCGGGAGCTGCCTACGAGCAGTACTTC. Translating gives CASTPGAAYEQYF. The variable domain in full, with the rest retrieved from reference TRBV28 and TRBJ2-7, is DVKVTQSSRYLVKRTGEKVFLECVQDMDHENMFWYRQDPGLGLRLIYFSYDVKMKEKGDIPEGYSVSREKKERFSLILESASTNQTSMYLCASTPGAAYEQYFGPGTRLTVT.

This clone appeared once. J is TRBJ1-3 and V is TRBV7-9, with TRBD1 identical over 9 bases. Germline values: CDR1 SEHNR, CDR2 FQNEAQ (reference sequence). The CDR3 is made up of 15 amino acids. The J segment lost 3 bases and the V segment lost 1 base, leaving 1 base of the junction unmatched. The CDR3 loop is CASSLGTGVGNTIYF. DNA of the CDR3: TGTGCCAGCAGCTTAGGGACAGGGGTTGGAAACACCATATATTTT.

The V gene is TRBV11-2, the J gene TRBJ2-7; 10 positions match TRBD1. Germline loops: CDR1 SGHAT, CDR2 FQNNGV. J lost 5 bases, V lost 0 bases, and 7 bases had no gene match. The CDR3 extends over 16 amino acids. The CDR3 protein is CASSLDLGQGNDEQYF. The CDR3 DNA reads TGTGCCAGCAGCTTAGATTTGGGACAGGGGAATGACGAGCAGTACTTC.

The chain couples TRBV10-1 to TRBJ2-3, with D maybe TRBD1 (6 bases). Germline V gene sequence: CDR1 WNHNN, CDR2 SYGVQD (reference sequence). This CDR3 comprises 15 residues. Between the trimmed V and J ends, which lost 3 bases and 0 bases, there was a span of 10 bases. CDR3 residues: CASSDGGRSTDTQYF. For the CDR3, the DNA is TGCGCCAGCAGTGATGGGGGCCGCAGCACAGATACGCAGTATTTT.

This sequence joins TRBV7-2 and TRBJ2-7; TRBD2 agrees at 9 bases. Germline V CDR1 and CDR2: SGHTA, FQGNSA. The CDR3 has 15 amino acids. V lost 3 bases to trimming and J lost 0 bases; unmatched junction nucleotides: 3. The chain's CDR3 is CASSLLAGSSYEQYF. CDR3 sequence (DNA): TGTGCCAGCAGCTTGCTAGCGGGGTCCTCCTACGAGCAGTACTTC.